A single sample is the source of the 25 T cell receptor beta chains below, sequenced in a study of blood T cell repertoires in COVID-19. Sequencing used immunoSEQ multiplex PCR; TCRdb keeps in-frame clones, though not all of them. The table shows about 400,000 clones, with approximately 85% occurring only once. Sequencing input: PBMCs or T cells enriched from blood (not recorded which). Receptors were obtained from a woman aged 40 to 50 with acute COVID-19.

The chain has TRBV5-1 and TRBJ2-7; maybe TRBD1 (6 bases). This CDR3 contains 11 residues. The ends were cut back, 3 bases at V and 12 bases at J, with 13 bases in the middle. Germline CDR1 reads SGHRS; CDR2 reads YFSETQ. CDR3 in amino acids: CASSSGQLAYF. Here the CDR3 DNA reads TGCGCCAGCAGCTCGGGACAATTGGCGTACTTC.

This clone was counted between two and nine times. The chain couples TRBV12-5 to TRBJ2-5; TRBD2 is a possible D gene (5 bases). This CDR3 has 14 residues. V was clipped by 7 bases and J by 5 bases, with 17 bases between them. From germline, CDR1 is LGHNT and CDR2 FRNRAP. The DNA of the CDR3 is TGTGCTAGTGTACCCTCTTCGGGCGGGGAGACCCAGTACTTC. Translation gives CASVPSSGGETQYF.

This clone was counted once. This chain joins TRBV9 and TRBJ1-3; a possible D gene is TRBD1 (6 bases). Germline V gene lookup returns CDR1 SGDLS and CDR2 YYNGEE. Trimming left V 3 bases short and J 7 bases short, with 8 bases between. CDR3 length: 12 residues. CDR3 protein: CASSGTGNTIYF. DNA for the CDR3: TGTGCCAGCAGCGGTACAGGGAACACCATATATTTT.

The rearrangement links TRBV7-2 to TRBJ1-1, with D possibly matching TRBD1 (5 bases). Between the trimmed V and J ends, which lost 1 base and 1 base, there was a span of 7 bases. This CDR3 has 14 amino acids. Germline loops: CDR1 SGHTA, CDR2 FQGNSA. This chain's CDR3 is CASSLGTQNTEAFF. DNA of the CDR3: TGTGCCAGCAGCTTAGGGACACAGAACACTGAAGCTTTCTTT.

J is TRBJ2-3 and V is TRBV5-1; tentative D call: TRBD2 (5 bases). The CDR3 contains 15 residues. Germline assignment: CDR1 SGHRS and CDR2 YFSETQ. V gave up 4 bases and J gave up 5 bases, with 17 bases separating them. The CDR3 sequence: CASSPASLFRDTQYF. CDR3 nucleotide sequence: TGCGCCAGCAGCCCCGCTAGCCTATTCAGAGATACGCAGTATTTT.

This rearrangement joins TRBV11-2 to TRBJ2-2; TRBD1 aligns across 7 bases. The CDR3 consists of 12 residues. Germline assignment: CDR1 SGHAT and CDR2 FQNNGV. Trimming cost V 5 bases and J 6 bases; bases outside gene matches: 0. This CDR3 reads CASSQGAGELFF. DNA of the CDR3: TGTGCCAGCAGCCAGGGGGCCGGGGAGCTGTTTTTT.

The CDR3 bases are TGCAGTGTACAGGGCAATCAGCCCCAGCATTTT. Translation gives CSVQGNQPQHF. The chain links TRBV20-1 to TRBJ1-5; maybe TRBD1 (5 bases). V was shortened by 7 bases and J by 2 bases, with 6 bases between the two germline ends. Per germline, CDR1 DFQATT and CDR2 SNEGSKA (reference sequence). The CDR3 contains 11 residues.

The chain joins TRBV9 to TRBJ2-3, with TRBD1 identical over 7 bases. Trimming took 0 bases from V and 3 from J; bases not matched to a gene: 7. This CDR3 is 16 amino acids long. In germline, CDR1 is SGDLS, CDR2 YYNGEE. The CDR3 DNA reads as TGTGCCAGCAGCGTAGGCTGGCAGGGGGTTACAGATACGCAGTATTTT. It yields the protein CASSVGWQGVTDTQYF. Drawing the rest from reference TRBV9 and TRBJ2-3, the complete variable domain is DSGVTQTPKHLITATGQRVTLRCSPRSGDLSVYWYQQSLDQGLQFLIQYYNGEERAKGNILERFSAQQFPDLHSELNLSSLELGDSALYFCASSVGWQGVTDTQYFGPGTRLTVL.

The V call is TRBV18, the J call TRBJ1-1, with TRBD1 matching over 11 bases. This CDR3 region has 17 residues. Per the germline V gene, CDR1 is KGHSH and CDR2 is LQKENI. J lost 1 base, V lost 1 base, and 5 bases had no gene match. The CDR3 nucleotides are TGTGCCAGCTCACCACGCGGGACAGGGGGGCGGAACACTGAAGCTTTCTTT. It translates to CASSPRGTGGRNTEAFF.

The sample holds a few counts of this clone. The gene calls are TRBV6-5 and TRBJ1-3; TRBD1 matches 10 bases. In germline, CDR1 is MNHEY, CDR2 SVGAGI. The CDR3 is 15 amino acids. The junction had 5 bases not matched to a gene; V was cut back by 6 bases and J by 3 bases. CDR3 amino acids: CASSRTGGGGNTIYF. CDR3 sequence (DNA): TGTGCCAGCAGCCGGACAGGGGGTGGTGGAAACACCATATATTTT.

The genes are TRBV29-1 and TRBJ1-2; D uncertain. CDR3 length: 11 residues. The germline V gene has CDR1 SQVTM and CDR2 ANQGSEA. Between the trimmed V and J ends, which lost 6 bases and 2 bases, there was a span of 7 bases. This chain's CDR3 is CSVDSNYGYTF. The DNA of the CDR3 is TGCAGCGTGGATAGCAACTATGGCTACACCTTC.

This clone is a singleton in its sample. The chain employs TRBV3-1 (or the pseudogene TRBV3-2) and TRBJ2-1; D remains ambiguous. This CDR3 has 14 amino acids. Trimming removed 0 bases at V and 6 bases at J, with 9 bases between. Looked up from germline, CDR1 is LGHDT and CDR2 is YNNKEL (reference sequence). The CDR3 DNA follows: TGTGCCAGCAGCCAAGATACTTTAAGCAATGAGCAGTTCTTC. As protein: CASSQDTLSNEQFF.

This chain links TRBV9 with TRBJ2-2, with 8 bases aligning to TRBD2. J was trimmed by 1 base and V by 8 bases; bases with no gene match: 10. Germline values: CDR1 SGDLS, CDR2 YYNGEE. This CDR3 has 16 residues. CDR3 DNA sequence: TGTGCCAGTGTTTCTGGTAGCGGGGTGAACACCGGGGAGCTGTTTTTT. This codes for CASVSGSGVNTGELFF.

This clone occurred many times. J is TRBJ1-1 and V is TRBV5-1; D ambiguous. Trimming pared 0 bases from V and 4 bases from J, leaving 7 bases between. The length of the CDR3 is 13 residues. The germline gives CDR1 SGHRS, CDR2 YFSETQ. The CDR3 bases are TGCGCCAGCAGCTTGGCCGGGAGCACTGAAGCTTTCTTT. Its protein is CASSLAGSTEAFF.

J is TRBJ1-2 and V is TRBV27; D is perhaps TRBD1 (5 bases). V gave up 6 bases and J gave up 0 bases, with 11 bases separating them. The germline gives CDR1 MNHEY, CDR2 SMNVEV (reference sequence). This CDR3 has 14 residues. In nucleotides, the CDR3 is TGTGCCAGCAGCCGGGGGAGCGCTAACTATGGCTACACCTTC. Its translation: CASSRGSANYGYTF.

The gene calls are TRBV19 and TRBJ2-1, with 8 nucleotides matching TRBD1. Germline loops: CDR1 LNHDA, CDR2 SQIVND (reference sequence). The CDR3 has 14 amino acids. Losses at the gene ends were 3 bases for V and 6 bases for J; bases not matched to a gene: 4. CDR3 protein: CASSIRGLGNEQFF. The CDR3 DNA reads as TGTGCCAGTAGTATCAGGGGGCTGGGCAATGAGCAGTTCTTC.

The chain's CDR3 is CASSPGHVTNEKLFF. CDR3 DNA: TGTGCCAGTAGTCCCGGACATGTAACTAATGAAAAACTGTTTTTT. This sequence joins TRBV19 and TRBJ1-4; maybe TRBD1 (5 bases). The CDR3 loop spans 15 amino acids. V shed 5 bases and J shed 1 base, with 11 bases lying between them. Germline CDR1 and CDR2: LNHDA and SQIVND (reference sequence).

This clone has a single count. The V and J genes are TRBV7-8 and TRBJ1-1, with D hard to call. The CDR3 covers 16 residues. With 0 bases removed from V and 0 bases from J, the gap between germline ends came to 11 bases. CDR1 and CDR2 from the germline V gene are SGHVS and FQNEAQ. The CDR3 is CASSLARRGLNTEAFF. CDR3 nucleotides: TGTGCCAGCAGCTTAGCGCGTCGGGGATTGAACACTGAAGCTTTCTTT.

This rearrangement joins TRBV10-3 to TRBJ1-5; 8 bases align to TRBD1. Germline-derived CDR1 and CDR2 are ENHRY and SYGVKD. This CDR3 is built from 15 residues. The V and J ends lost 0 bases and 6 bases, in that order; junction bases with no gene match: 4. The CDR3 region has the DNA TGTGCCATCAGTGAGTCCAGAGGACAGGGTCAGCCCCAGCATTTT. Translated, it gives CAISESRGQGQPQHF.

The chain is built from TRBV30 and TRBJ1-2; 8 positions match TRBD1. Germline-derived CDR1 and CDR2 are GTSNPN and SVGIG (reference sequence). The CDR3 is made up of 14 amino acids. Germline trimming cut 3 bases from V and 5 bases from J; bases unmatched to any gene: 8. In DNA, the CDR3 is TGTGCCTGGAGGTCCGACAGGGGACCTTATGGCTACACCTTC. Encoded protein: CAWRSDRGPYGYTF.

The chain joins TRBV9 to TRBJ2-2, with 8 nucleotides matching TRBD2. In germline, CDR1 is SGDLS, CDR2 YYNGEE. The V gene end was trimmed by 4 bases and the J gene end by 6 bases; junction bases not matched to a gene: 8. The CDR3 consists of 15 residues. CDR3 sequence (DNA): TGTGCCAGCAGCCCCACGGGACTAGGAGCCGGGGAGCTGTTTTTT. This translates into CASSPTGLGAGELFF.

The gene calls are TRBV3-1 (or the pseudogene TRBV3-2) and TRBJ2-3; 8 bases map to TRBD2. V was clipped by 1 base and J by 5 bases; unmatched bases: 8. This CDR3 comprises 16 residues. Germline-derived CDR1 and CDR2 are LGHDT and YNNKEL (reference sequence). The CDR3 loop reads CASSQAGGTPLDTQYF. CDR3 DNA sequence: TGTGCCAGCAGCCAAGCGGGGGGGACCCCCTTAGATACGCAGTATTTT.

The chain has TRBV7-6 and TRBJ2-1; 7 bases line up with TRBD2. Unmatched junction bases numbered 8, after V lost 0 bases and J lost 6 bases. There are 16 residues in the CDR3. Germline CDR1 and CDR2: SGHVS and FNYEAQ. The CDR3 DNA reads as TGTGCCAGCAGCTTAGCTGCCGGGGGGTCTGCCAATGAGCAGTTCTTC. Protein sequence: CASSLAAGGSANEQFF.

The count of this clone is one. This chain uses TRBV24-1 with TRBJ2-2; 11 positions agree with TRBD2. Losses at the gene ends were 7 bases for V and 6 bases for J; bases not matched to a gene: 0. The CDR3 sequence is 13 residues long. CDR1 and CDR2 (germline): KGHDR, SFDVKD. CDR3 in DNA: TGTGCCACCAGACTAGCGGGGGCCGGGGAGCTGTTTTTT. Residues: CATRLAGAGELFF.

The DNA for the CDR3 is TGTGCCAGTAGTACAGGACGGGGGGAAGGATCACCCCTCCACTTT. Encoded protein: CASSTGRGEGSPLHF. This rearrangement joins TRBV19 to TRBJ1-6; a possible D gene is TRBD1 (5 bases). CDR1 is LNHDA and CDR2 is SQIVND in the germline V gene (reference sequence). V was pared by 4 bases and J by 10 bases, with 17 bases between. The CDR3 is made up of 15 amino acids.